This T cell receptor (beta chain) was captured in a study of breast tumors, draining lymph nodes, adjacent tissues. One entry per CDR3 protein results from TCRdb running MiXCR on the multiplex PCR reads. The data show more than 20,000 distinct CDR3 sequences, about 24% seen once. Findings of the study overall: Compared with basal-like, luminal-like tumors shared significantly more repertoire with nontumor tissue.

The table lists this clonotype with many counts. Its antigen is unidentified. Sequencing was done on a sample of breast tumor tissue. This sequence originates from a female donor with breast cancer. Some clones in this sample may be carry-over from other donors' samples.

This chain's CDR3 is CASSLAGGGTGELFF. CDR3 nucleotides: TGTGCCAGCAGCTTAGCGGGAGGGGGAACCGGGGAGCTGTTTTTT. The gene calls are TRBV11-2 and TRBJ2-2, with 8 bases identical to TRBD2. The J segment lost 5 bases and the V segment lost 1 base, leaving 3 bases of the junction unmatched. CDR1 and CDR2 from the germline V gene are SGHAT and FQNNGV. This CDR3 is built from 15 residues.